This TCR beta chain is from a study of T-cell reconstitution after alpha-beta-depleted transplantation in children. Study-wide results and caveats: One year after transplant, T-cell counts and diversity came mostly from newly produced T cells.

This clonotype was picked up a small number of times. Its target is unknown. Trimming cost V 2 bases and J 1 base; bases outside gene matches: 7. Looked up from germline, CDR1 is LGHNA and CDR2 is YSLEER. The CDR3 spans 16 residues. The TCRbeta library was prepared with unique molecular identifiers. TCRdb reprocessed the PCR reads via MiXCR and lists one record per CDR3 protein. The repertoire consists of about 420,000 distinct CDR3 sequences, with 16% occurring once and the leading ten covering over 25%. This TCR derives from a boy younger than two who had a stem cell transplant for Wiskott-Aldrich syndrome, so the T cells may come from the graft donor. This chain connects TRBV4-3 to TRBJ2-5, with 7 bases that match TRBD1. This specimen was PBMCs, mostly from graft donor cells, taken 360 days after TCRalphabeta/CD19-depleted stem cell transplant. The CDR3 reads CASSQRGGLLQETQYF. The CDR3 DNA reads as TGCGCCAGCAGCCAAAGAGGGGGCCTACTCCAAGAGACCCAGTACTTC.